Below are 9 T cell receptor beta chains sequenced from a single sample in a study of radiotherapy plus CTLA-4 blockade in lung cancer. Generated by immunoSEQ multiplex PCR, the TCRdb table keeps only in-frame clones and is missing some. The sample consists of approximately 40,000 clones, around 85% of them appearing once. Material: peripheral blood, obtained from a patient treated with radiotherapy plus ipilimumab. These receptors originate from a human donor with non-small cell lung cancer whose response to radiotherapy plus ipilimumab could not be evaluated.

This clone was counted only a few times. V is TRBV7-8 and J is TRBJ2-3, with a weak D call TRBD1 (7 bases). The CDR3 runs 16 residues. The germline V gene has CDR1 SGHVS and CDR2 FQNEAQ. V lost 5 bases, J lost 6 bases, and 21 bases lay in between. The DNA of the CDR3 is TGTGCCAGCAGCCGGCCGGGGAGGACAGGAGGTGATACGCAGTATTTT. Translated: CASSRPGRTGGDTQYF.

This sequence joins TRBV19 and TRBJ2-2, with D unclear. V gave up 3 bases and J gave up 4 bases, with 6 bases separating them. This CDR3 is built from 13 residues. Germline V gene data show CDR1 as LNHDA and CDR2 as SQIVND (reference sequence). CDR3 in DNA: TGTGCCAGTAGTATTGGCTCCACCGGGGAGCTGTTTTTT. Translation: CASSIGSTGELFF.

The chain joins TRBV28 to TRBJ1-4; 9 bases align to TRBD1. The CDR3 covers 15 residues. V shed 6 bases, J shed 8 bases, and the junction held 10 bases outside the gene matches. In germline, CDR1 is MDHEN, CDR2 SYDVKM. This CDR3 is CASSLGGQGDEKLFF. The CDR3 DNA reads TGTGCCAGCAGCTTAGGGGGACAGGGAGACGAAAAACTGTTTTTT.

The rearrangement joins TRBV6-6 to TRBJ2-2; 10 positions agree with TRBD1. The length of the CDR3 is 16 residues. V trimming: 7 bases; J trimming: 2 bases; junction bases outside the gene matches: 7. Germline CDR1 and CDR2: MNHNY and SVGAGI (reference sequence). The CDR3 loop is CASIAPTGGNTGELFF. The CDR3 coding sequence is TGTGCCAGCATAGCCCCGACAGGGGGCAACACCGGGGAGCTGTTTTTT.

The chain joins TRBV19 to TRBJ2-2; the match to TRBD2 covers 8 bases. V was pared by 6 bases and J by 0 bases, with 3 bases of the junction left unmatched. This CDR3 is built from 15 residues. Germline lookup yields CDR1 LNHDA and CDR2 SQIVND (reference sequence). In DNA, the CDR3 is TGTGCCAGTAGCCCTAGCGGGTCGAACACCGGGGAGCTGTTTTTT. It codes for CASSPSGSNTGELFF. The full variable domain, with the rest looked up from reference TRBV19 and TRBJ2-2, is DGGITQSPKYLFRKEGQNVTLSCEQNLNHDAMYWYRQDPGQGLRLIYYSQIVNDFQKGDIAEGYSVSREKKESFPLTVTSAQKNPTAFYLCASSPSGSNTGELFFGEGSRLTVL.

V usage is TRBV19 and J usage is TRBJ2-4, with 9 nucleotides matching TRBD1. Trimming at V came to 3 bases and at J to 0 bases, leaving 3 bases not matched to a gene. Germline-derived CDR1 and CDR2 are LNHDA and SQIVND (reference sequence). CDR3 length: 16 amino acids. CDR3 region: CASSILQGAAKNIQYF. In DNA, the CDR3 is TGTGCCAGTAGTATCCTACAGGGGGCAGCCAAAAACATTCAGTACTTC.

The chain employs TRBV5-6 and TRBJ2-3; unclear D gene. The CDR3 spans 17 residues. Germline V gene lookup returns CDR1 SGHDT and CDR2 YYEEEE. The V gene lost 0 bases and the J gene lost 4 bases, with 18 bases spanning the gap. In nucleotides, the CDR3 is TGTGCCAGCAGCTTGGCTGCCGGTGGCCTAGTGGCAGATACGCAGTATTTT. Translation: CASSLAAGGLVADTQYF.

V and J are TRBV25-1 and TRBJ2-3; 8 bases line up with TRBD1. CDR3 length equals 15 residues. The germline gives CDR1 MGHDK, CDR2 SYGVNS. V dropped 4 bases and J dropped 7; count of bases not matched to a gene: 10. Here the CDR3 reads CASSARTGTSNTQYF. DNA for the CDR3: TGTGCCAGCAGTGCCCGGACAGGGACCTCAAATACGCAGTATTTT.

The chain recombines TRBV19 with TRBJ2-3, with 8 bases fitting TRBD2. J lost 0 bases, V lost 3 bases, and 5 bases had no gene match. CDR3 size: 16 residues. CDR1 and CDR2 (germline): LNHDA, SQIVND (reference sequence). The CDR3 is CASSIGTSGSTDTQYF. The DNA of the CDR3 is TGTGCCAGTAGTATCGGAACTAGCGGAAGCACAGATACGCAGTATTTT.